The next 2 T cell receptor beta chains were all read from a single sample in a study of metastatic and nonmetastatic thyroid tumors. No patient had received any treatment before thyroid surgery. TCRdb re-called the PCR reads via MiXCR. The sample includes some 38,000 clones, approximately 15% of them seen just once. Material: blood. The receptors here all came from a female donor with papillary thyroid cancer or a benign thyroid nodule (not recorded which). Some clones in this sample may be carry-over from other donors' samples.

This clone has a count of ten or more. This rearrangement joins TRBV11-1 to TRBJ2-2; no firm D call. Germline V gene data show CDR1 as SGHAT and CDR2 as FQDESV (reference sequence). The CDR3 is 15 residues long. The V end lost 1 base, the J end lost 4 bases, and 10 bases lay between the germline ends. The CDR3 loop is CASSLGAFGTGELFF. In nucleotides, the CDR3 is TGTGCCAGCAGCTTAGGGGCATTCGGCACCGGGGAGCTGTTTTTT.

The V and J genes are TRBV6-2 or TRBV6-3 and TRBJ2-5; 7 nucleotides match TRBD2. The germline gives CDR1 MNHEY, CDR2 SVGEGT. CDR3 length: 13 amino acids. V shed 2 bases and J 3 bases; nucleotides not matched to a gene: 0. The CDR3 is CASSYREEETQYF. The CDR3 DNA is TGTGCCAGCAGTTACCGGGAGGAAGAGACCCAGTACTTC.